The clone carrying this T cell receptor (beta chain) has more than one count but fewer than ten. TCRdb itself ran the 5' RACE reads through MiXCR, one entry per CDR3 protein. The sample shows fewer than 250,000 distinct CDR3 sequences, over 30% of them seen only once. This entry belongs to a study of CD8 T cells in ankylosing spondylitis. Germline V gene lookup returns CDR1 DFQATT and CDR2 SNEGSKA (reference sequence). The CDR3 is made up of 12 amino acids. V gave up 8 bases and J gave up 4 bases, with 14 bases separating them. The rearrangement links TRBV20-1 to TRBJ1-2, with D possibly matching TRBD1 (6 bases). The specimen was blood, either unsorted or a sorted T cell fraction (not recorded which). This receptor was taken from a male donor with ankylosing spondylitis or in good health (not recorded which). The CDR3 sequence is CSSKDSLYGYTF. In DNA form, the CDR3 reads TGCAGTAGCAAGGACAGCCTCTATGGCTACACCTTC.